This T cell receptor beta chain was sequenced during a study of shared clonotypes between healthy human individuals. Within Nashville, Tennessee resided all donors, each a Caucasian adult. The data were produced by immunoSEQ multiplex PCR, yet TCRdb's version contains in-frame clones alone and is incomplete. In the table there are millions of clones, approximately 92% of which are singletons. The CDR3 totals 14 residues. The V end lost 5 bases, the J end lost 9 bases, and 14 bases lay between the germline ends. Germline values: CDR1 MDHEN, CDR2 SYDVKM. This rearrangement joins TRBV28 to TRBJ1-6, with unresolved D. The TCR sequence derives from a man aged 18-30 years in good health. Sequencing was performed on naive CD4+ T cells sorted from blood. Sample subset: CD45RA+ positively selected. CDR3 region: CASSLPSGVSPLHF. The CDR3 bases are TGTGCCAGCAGTCTACCGAGCGGGGTTTCACCCCTCCACTTT.